A single sample is the source of the 10 T cell receptor beta chains below, sequenced in a study of PD-1 blockade in mismatch repair-deficient tumors. Data came from immunoSEQ multiplex PCR; TCRdb stores just in-frame clones and leaves some out. Found here are 35,000 to 40,000 clones, roughly three quarters of them singletons; the top ten hold over 20%. The sample here was peripheral blood, taken 4 weeks after starting pembrolizumab. The receptor source for this set is an adult with mismatch repair-deficient cancer.

The V and J genes are TRBV30 and TRBJ2-1, with TRBD2 as a possible D gene (6 bases). This CDR3 has 13 amino acids. V was pared by 2 bases and J by 5 bases, with 10 bases between. The germline gives CDR1 GTSNPN, CDR2 SVGIG (reference sequence). The CDR3 coding sequence is TGTGCCTGGAGTCCCGGACTACACAATGAGCAGTTCTTC. This codes for CAWSPGLHNEQFF.

The gene calls are TRBV10-2 and TRBJ2-1; D is undetermined. The CDR3 loop spans 14 amino acids. With 6 bases removed from V and 4 bases from J, the gap between germline ends came to 13 bases. The germline V gene has CDR1 WSHSY and CDR2 SAAADI. The CDR3 protein is CASRHSSEYNEQFF. DNA of the CDR3: TGCGCCAGCAGACATAGCTCGGAATACAATGAGCAGTTCTTC.

The chain has TRBV5-8 and TRBJ2-7, with D maybe TRBD1 (6 bases). V was clipped by 5 bases and J by 3 bases, with 12 bases between them. The length of the CDR3 is 13 residues. Germline V gene sequence: CDR1 SGHTS, CDR2 YDEGEE. The CDR3 here is CASRERGNYEQYF. In DNA form, the CDR3 reads TGTGCCAGCAGAGAAAGGGGGAACTACGAGCAGTACTTC.

The J gene is TRBJ2-6, the V gene TRBV10-2; 7 nucleotides agree with TRBD1. The CDR3 loop spans 16 amino acids. Trimming at V came to 6 bases and at J to 4 bases, leaving 9 bases not matched to a gene. Germline CDR1 reads WSHSY; CDR2 reads SAAADI. The CDR3 loop reads CASSSTDRAGANVLTF. CDR3 coding DNA: TGCGCCAGCAGCTCGACCGACAGGGCCGGGGCCAACGTCCTGACTTTC.

The CDR3 sequence is CASSPTAGVPSDEQFF. For the CDR3, the DNA is TGCGCCAGCAGCCCGACCGCGGGAGTACCTTCGGATGAGCAGTTCTTC. This chain uses TRBV5-1 with TRBJ2-1; 7 bases match TRBD2. CDR1 is SGHRS, CDR2 YFSETQ, per germline. J gave up 8 bases and V 4 bases, and 15 bases lay outside the gene matches. CDR3 size: 16 residues.

This clone occurred once. V gene TRBV5-1 combines with J gene TRBJ2-7, with D tentatively TRBD1 (6 bases). V was shortened by 3 bases and J by 3 bases, with 19 bases between the two germline ends. This CDR3 has 16 residues. Germline V gene data show CDR1 as SGHRS and CDR2 as YFSETQ. The CDR3 DNA reads TGCGCCAGCAGCTGGCCGAGGGTAGGGGGTAACTACGAGCAGTACTTC. It specifies CASSWPRVGGNYEQYF.

J is TRBJ2-7 and V is TRBV4-1, with D tentatively TRBD2 (6 bases). The germline CDR1 and CDR2 sequences are MGHRA and YSYEKL. This CDR3 has 14 amino acids. Trimming pared 4 bases from V and 6 bases from J, leaving 16 bases between. The CDR3 spells CASSLLGLLSEQYF. CDR3 DNA sequence: TGCGCCAGCAGCCTACTGGGACTTCTATCCGAGCAGTACTTC.

This chain uses TRBV7-9 with TRBJ2-2, with 8 bases matching TRBD1. CDR3 length: 14 residues. V shed 1 base and J 9 bases; nucleotides not matched to a gene: 4. Germline-derived CDR1 and CDR2 are SEHNR and FQNEAQ (reference sequence). The DNA for the CDR3 is TGTGCCAGCAGCTTAGAGACAGGGGAAAGGGAGCTGTTTTTT. As protein: CASSLETGERELFF.

J is TRBJ2-2 and V is TRBV9, with 7 nucleotides matching TRBD2. Germline V gene sequence: CDR1 SGDLS, CDR2 YYNGEE. CDR3 size: 17 residues. V dropped 0 bases and J dropped 3; count of bases not matched to a gene: 8. Written as DNA, the CDR3 is TGTGCCAGCAGCGTAGCCGTCCAACGGGGGGACACCGGGGAGCTGTTTTTT. It yields the protein CASSVAVQRGDTGELFF.

The chain couples TRBV30 to TRBJ1-3, with D possibly being TRBD1 (5 bases). The CDR3 extends over 15 amino acids. Between the trimmed V and J ends, which lost 0 bases and 8 bases, there was a span of 17 bases. Germline V gene data show CDR1 as GTSNPN and CDR2 as SVGIG (reference sequence). CDR3 protein: CAWSVRKGRTDTIYF. As DNA, the CDR3 is TGTGCCTGGAGTGTACGGAAGGGGAGGACGGACACCATATATTTT. Full variable domain (remainder filled in from reference TRBV30 and TRBJ1-3): SQTIHQWPATLVQPVGSPLSLECTVEGTSNPNLYWYRQAAGRGLQLLFYSVGIGQISSEVPQNLSASRPQDRQFILSSKKLLLSDSGFYLCAWSVRKGRTDTIYFGEGSWLTVV.